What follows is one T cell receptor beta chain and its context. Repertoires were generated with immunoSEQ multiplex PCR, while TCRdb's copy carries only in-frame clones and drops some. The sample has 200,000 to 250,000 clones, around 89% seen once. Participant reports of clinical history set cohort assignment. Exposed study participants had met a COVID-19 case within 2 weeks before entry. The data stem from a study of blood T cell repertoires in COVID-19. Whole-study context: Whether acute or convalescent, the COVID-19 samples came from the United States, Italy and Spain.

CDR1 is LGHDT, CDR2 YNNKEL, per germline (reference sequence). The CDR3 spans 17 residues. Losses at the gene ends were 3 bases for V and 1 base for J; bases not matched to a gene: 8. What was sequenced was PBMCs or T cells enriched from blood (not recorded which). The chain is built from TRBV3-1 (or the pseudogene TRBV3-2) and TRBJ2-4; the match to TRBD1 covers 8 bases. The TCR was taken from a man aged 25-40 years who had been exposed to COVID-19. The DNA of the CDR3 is TGTGCCAGCAGCCAGGGGACAGGCGGAACGGCCAAAAACATTCAGTACTTC. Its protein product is CASSQGTGGTAKNIQYF.